This TCR beta chain was recorded in a study of regulatory T cells in long-lasting Graves disease. About the research overall: The term persistent Graves' disease signified upward of 5 years on antithyroid drugs with positive TSH receptor antibodies. Findings and caveats of the study: Newly diagnosed Graves' patients had higher TCR diversity than persistent ones. Samples came from peripheral blood alone, without thyroid tissue.

Time point defined: persistent/refractory GD, antithyroid drugs over 5 years with positive TRAb. TCR sequences were obtained from RNA taken from PBMCs. CDR1 MDHEN and CDR2 SYDVKM come from the germline V gene. The length of the CDR3 is 13 residues. V was trimmed by 4 bases and J by 7 bases, leaving 11 bases between them. The authors built TCR beta libraries using iRepertoire HTBI primers and Arm-PCR of CDR3 regions. TCRdb re-called the multiplex PCR reads through MiXCR, storing one row per CDR3 protein. The table shows approximately 690,000 distinct CDR3 sequences, with about 30% occurring only once. Turning to this clonotype: Its specificity is not known.

The chain employs TRBV28 and TRBJ1-5; no firm D call. This TCR came from a female donor with Graves disease. The source material was peripheral blood mononuclear cells (PBMCs), sampled when the disease was refractory, from a patient treated with antithyroid drugs. Here the CDR3 DNA reads TGTGCCAGCAGTTCCCCTGGGGTCCAGCCCCAGCATTTT. This translates into CASSSPGVQPQHF. Full variable domain (outside the CDR3, taken from reference TRBV28 and TRBJ1-5): DVKVTQSSRYLVKRTGEKVFLECVQDMDHENMFWYRQDPGLGLRLIYFSYDVKMKEKGDIPEGYSVSREKKERFSLILESASTNQTSMYLCASSSPGVQPQHFGDGTRLSIL.